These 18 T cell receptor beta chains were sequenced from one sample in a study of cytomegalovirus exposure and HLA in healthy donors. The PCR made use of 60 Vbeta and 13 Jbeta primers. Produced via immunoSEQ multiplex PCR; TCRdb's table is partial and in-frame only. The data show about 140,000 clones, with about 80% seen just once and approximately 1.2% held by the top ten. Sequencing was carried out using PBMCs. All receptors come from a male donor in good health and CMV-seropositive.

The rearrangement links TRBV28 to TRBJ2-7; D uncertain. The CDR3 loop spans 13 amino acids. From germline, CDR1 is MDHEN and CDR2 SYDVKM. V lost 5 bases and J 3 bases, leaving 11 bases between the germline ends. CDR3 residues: CASSASFLYEQYF. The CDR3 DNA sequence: TGTGCCAGCAGTGCGTCGTTCCTCTACGAGCAGTACTTC.

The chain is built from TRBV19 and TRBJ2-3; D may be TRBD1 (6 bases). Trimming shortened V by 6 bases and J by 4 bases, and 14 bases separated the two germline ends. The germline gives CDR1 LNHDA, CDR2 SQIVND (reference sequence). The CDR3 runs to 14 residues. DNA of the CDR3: TGTGCCAGTAGCGATCAATACAGGGCAGATACGCAGTATTTT. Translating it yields CASSDQYRADTQYF.

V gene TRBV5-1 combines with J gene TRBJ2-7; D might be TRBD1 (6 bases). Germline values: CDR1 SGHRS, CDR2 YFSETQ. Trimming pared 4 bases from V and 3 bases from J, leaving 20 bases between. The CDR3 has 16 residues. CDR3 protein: CASSPAGHRANYEQYF. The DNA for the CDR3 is TGCGCCAGCAGCCCCGCGGGTCACAGGGCGAACTACGAGCAGTACTTC.

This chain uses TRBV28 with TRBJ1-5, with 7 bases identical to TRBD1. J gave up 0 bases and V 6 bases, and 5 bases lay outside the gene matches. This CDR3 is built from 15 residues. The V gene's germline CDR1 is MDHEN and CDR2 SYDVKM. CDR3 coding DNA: TGTGCCAGCAGGGTGACAGGGATTAGCAATCAGCCCCAGCATTTT. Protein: CASRVTGISNQPQHF.

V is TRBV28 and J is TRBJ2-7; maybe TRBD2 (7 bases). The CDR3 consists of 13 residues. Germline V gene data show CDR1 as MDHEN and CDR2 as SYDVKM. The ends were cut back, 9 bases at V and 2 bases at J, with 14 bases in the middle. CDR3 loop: CARRGGRAYEQYF. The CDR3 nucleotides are TGTGCCAGGAGGGGGGGAAGAGCCTACGAGCAGTACTTC. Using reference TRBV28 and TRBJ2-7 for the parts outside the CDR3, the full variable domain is DVKVTQSSRYLVKRTGEKVFLECVQDMDHENMFWYRQDPGLGLRLIYFSYDVKMKEKGDIPEGYSVSREKKERFSLILESASTNQTSMYLCARRGGRAYEQYFGPGTRLTVT.

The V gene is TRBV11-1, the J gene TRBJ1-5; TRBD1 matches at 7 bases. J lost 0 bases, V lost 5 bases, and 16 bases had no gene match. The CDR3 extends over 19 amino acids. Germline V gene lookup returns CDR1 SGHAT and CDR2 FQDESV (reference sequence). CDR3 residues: CASSTPPGQRKYSNQPQHF. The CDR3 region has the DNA TGTGCCAGCAGCACACCGCCGGGACAGAGGAAATATAGCAATCAGCCCCAGCATTTT.

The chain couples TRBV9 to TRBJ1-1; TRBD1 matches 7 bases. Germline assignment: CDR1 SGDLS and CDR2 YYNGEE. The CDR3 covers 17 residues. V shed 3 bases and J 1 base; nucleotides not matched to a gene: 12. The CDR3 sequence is CASSGAVGDSPNTEAFF. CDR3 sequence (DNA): TGTGCCAGCAGCGGGGCTGTCGGGGACAGTCCGAACACTGAAGCTTTCTTT.

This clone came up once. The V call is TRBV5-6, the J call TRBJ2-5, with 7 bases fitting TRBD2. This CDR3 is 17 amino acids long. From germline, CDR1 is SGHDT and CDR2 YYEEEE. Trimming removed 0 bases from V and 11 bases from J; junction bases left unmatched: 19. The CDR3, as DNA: TGTGCCAGCAGCTTGGGTAGTACCCCTAGCGGTGGGTTGGAGCAGTACTTC. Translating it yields CASSLGSTPSGGLEQYF.

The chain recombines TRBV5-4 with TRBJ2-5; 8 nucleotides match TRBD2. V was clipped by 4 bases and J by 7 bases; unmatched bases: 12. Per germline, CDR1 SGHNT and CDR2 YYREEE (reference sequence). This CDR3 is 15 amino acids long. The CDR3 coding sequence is TGTGCCAGCAGCCTCGGGGGGGGTCGATTGGGGACCCAGTACTTC. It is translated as CASSLGGGRLGTQYF.

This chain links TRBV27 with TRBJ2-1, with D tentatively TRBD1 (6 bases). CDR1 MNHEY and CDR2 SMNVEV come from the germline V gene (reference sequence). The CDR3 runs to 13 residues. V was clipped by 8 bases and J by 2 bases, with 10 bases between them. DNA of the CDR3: TGTGCCAGCGGGGGCACTACCTACAATGAGCAGTTCTTC. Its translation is CASGGTTYNEQFF.

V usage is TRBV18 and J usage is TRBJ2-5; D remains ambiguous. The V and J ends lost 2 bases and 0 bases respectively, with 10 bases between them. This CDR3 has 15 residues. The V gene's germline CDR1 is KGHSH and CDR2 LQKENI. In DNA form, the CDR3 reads TGTGCCAGCTCACCAAAAGCAGGAAACCAAGAGACCCAGTACTTC. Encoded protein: CASSPKAGNQETQYF.

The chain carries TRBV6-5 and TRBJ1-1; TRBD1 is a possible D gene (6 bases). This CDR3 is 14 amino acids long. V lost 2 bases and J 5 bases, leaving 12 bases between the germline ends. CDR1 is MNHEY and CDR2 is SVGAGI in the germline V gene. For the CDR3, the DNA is TGTGCCAGCAGTTACGGGGGGGGCGAAACTGAAGCTTTCTTT. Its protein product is CASSYGGGETEAFF.

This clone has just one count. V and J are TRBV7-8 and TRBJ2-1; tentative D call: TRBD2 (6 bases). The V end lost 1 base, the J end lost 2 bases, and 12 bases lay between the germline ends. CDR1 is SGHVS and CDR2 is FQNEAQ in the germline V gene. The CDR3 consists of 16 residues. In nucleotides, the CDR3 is TGTGCCAGCAGCTTAGACCCCGGGAGCGCCTACAATGAGCAGTTCTTC. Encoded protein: CASSLDPGSAYNEQFF.

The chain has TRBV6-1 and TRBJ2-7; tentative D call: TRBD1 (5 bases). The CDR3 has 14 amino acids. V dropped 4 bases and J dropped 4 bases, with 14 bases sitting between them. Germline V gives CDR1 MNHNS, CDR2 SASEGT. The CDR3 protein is CASSVGQGRYEQYF. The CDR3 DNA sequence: TGTGCCAGCAGTGTTGGGCAGGGTCGTTACGAGCAGTACTTC.

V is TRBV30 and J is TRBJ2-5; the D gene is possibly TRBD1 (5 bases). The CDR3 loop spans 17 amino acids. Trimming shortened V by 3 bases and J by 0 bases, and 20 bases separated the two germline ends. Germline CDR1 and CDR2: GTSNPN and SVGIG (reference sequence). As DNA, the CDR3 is TGTGCCTGGAGGTGGGGTTTCCAGGGTCCGTACCAAGAGACCCAGTACTTC. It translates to CAWRWGFQGPYQETQYF.

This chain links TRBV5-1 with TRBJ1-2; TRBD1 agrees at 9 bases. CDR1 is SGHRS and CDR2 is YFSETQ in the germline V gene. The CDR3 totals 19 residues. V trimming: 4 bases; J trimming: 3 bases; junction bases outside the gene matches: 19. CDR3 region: CASSTLFGTGLLADYGYTF. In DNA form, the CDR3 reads TGCGCCAGCAGCACTTTGTTTGGGACAGGGCTCCTCGCTGACTATGGCTACACCTTC.

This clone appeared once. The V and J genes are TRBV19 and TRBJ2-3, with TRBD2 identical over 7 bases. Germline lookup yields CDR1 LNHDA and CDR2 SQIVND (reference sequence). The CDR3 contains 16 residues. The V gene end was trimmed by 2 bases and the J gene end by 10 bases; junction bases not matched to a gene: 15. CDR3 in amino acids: CASSIRGSGDRDAQYF. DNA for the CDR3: TGTGCCAGTAGTATACGCGGGAGTGGGGATCGGGACGCGCAGTATTTT.

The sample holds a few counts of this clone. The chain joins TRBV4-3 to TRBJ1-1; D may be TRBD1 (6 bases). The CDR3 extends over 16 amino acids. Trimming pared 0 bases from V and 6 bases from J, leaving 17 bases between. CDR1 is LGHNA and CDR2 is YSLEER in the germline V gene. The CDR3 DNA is TGCGCCAGCAGCCAAGATCTTGTGGGGGCTGGTGCTGAAGCTTTCTTT. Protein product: CASSQDLVGAGAEAFF.